The 23 T cell receptor beta chains listed next were all sequenced from one sample in a study of T cell responses to AZD1222 COVID-19 vaccine. Some clones are missing from TCRdb's copy, which holds only in-frame ones; the method was immunoSEQ multiplex PCR. The data show around 140,000 clones, about 90% seen once. The sample in question was peripheral blood, obtained 28 days after the second AZD1222 dose. Receptors were obtained from an adult who received the AZD1222 COVID-19 vaccine.

This clone was seen once. The chain links TRBV7-2 to TRBJ1-5; TRBD1 matches 9 bases. V was clipped by 5 bases and J by 6 bases; unmatched bases: 2. The CDR3 contains 13 residues. The germline V gene encodes CDR1 SGHTA and CDR2 FQGNSA. CDR3 in amino acids: CASSLDRGQPQHF. The CDR3 DNA reads as TGTGCCAGCAGCCTGGACAGGGGTCAGCCCCAGCATTTT.

The chain links TRBV29-1 to TRBJ2-7; 7 positions agree with TRBD1. The ends lost 4 bases at V and 0 bases at J; junction bases unmatched: 9. The germline CDR1 and CDR2 sequences are SQVTM and ANQGSEA. This CDR3 contains 15 residues. The CDR3 here is CSVVLSGQSSYEQYF. The CDR3 DNA reads TGCAGCGTTGTCCTCTCGGGACAGAGCTCCTACGAGCAGTACTTC.

This clone was seen only once. Sequence at one end of the junction differs from germline and may be a read error. The rearrangement uses TRBV19 and TRBJ2-7; unclear D gene. CDR1 and CDR2 from the germline V gene are LNHDA and SQIVND (reference sequence). This CDR3 comprises 13 residues. In nucleotides, the CDR3 is TGTGCCAGTAGTATGGGCAGAACCTACGAACAGTACTTC. As protein: CASSMGRTYEQYF.

The chain recombines TRBV11-2 with TRBJ2-7; D uncertain. The CDR3 length is 13 residues. V lost 5 bases, J lost 7 bases, and 15 bases lay in between. Germline V gene data show CDR1 as SGHAT and CDR2 as FQNNGV. CDR3 loop: CASSPRLGWEQYF. DNA of the CDR3: TGTGCCAGCAGCCCACGACTGGGATGGGAGCAGTACTTC.

The rearrangement uses TRBV7-2 and TRBJ1-2, with 8 positions matching TRBD1. After removal of 1 base from V and 7 bases from J, the junction contained 14 bases not matched to a gene. The germline gives CDR1 SGHTA, CDR2 FQGNSA. CDR3 length equals 17 residues. CDR3 in DNA: TGTGCCAGCAGCTTAGGCCTATCAAGGGCAGGGGGCCTTGGCTACACCTTC. It is translated as CASSLGLSRAGGLGYTF.

The V call is TRBV19, the J call TRBJ2-1; D possibly corresponds to TRBD2 (6 bases). Germline V gives CDR1 LNHDA, CDR2 SQIVND (reference sequence). The CDR3 covers 13 residues. V lost 3 bases and J lost 7, with 10 bases in between. The CDR3 sequence is CASSMDYENEQFF. The DNA of the CDR3 is TGTGCCAGTAGTATGGACTATGAGAATGAGCAGTTCTTC.

The V gene is TRBV5-1, the J gene TRBJ2-7; 11 bases fit TRBD1. The J segment lost 7 bases and the V segment lost 7 bases, leaving 13 bases of the junction unmatched. CDR3 length equals 15 residues. Germline V gene sequence: CDR1 SGHRS, CDR2 YFSETQ. The CDR3 loop is CASRTRGTGGDEQYF. In nucleotides, the CDR3 is TGCGCCAGCCGCACCAGGGGGACAGGGGGTGATGAGCAGTACTTC.

This clone appeared once. The V and J genes are TRBV6-5 and TRBJ2-5; D not certain. CDR1 and CDR2 from the germline V gene are MNHEY and SVGAGI. The CDR3 runs to 14 residues. V was clipped by 6 bases and J by 1 base, with 12 bases between them. Here the CDR3 reads CASRSSLAQETQYF. CDR3 coding DNA: TGTGCCAGCAGAAGCAGCCTGGCCCAAGAGACCCAGTACTTC.

The V call is TRBV11-3, the J call TRBJ2-7; the D is unclear. The V end lost 4 bases, the J end lost 5 bases, and 6 bases lay between the germline ends. In germline, CDR1 is SGHNT, CDR2 YENEEA. The CDR3 loop spans 11 amino acids. DNA of the CDR3: TGTGCCAGCAGCTCCGTGCACGAGCAGTACTTC. Amino acids: CASSSVHEQYF. Filled out from reference TRBV11-3 and TRBJ2-7, the complete variable domain reads EAGVVQSPRYKIIEKKQPVAFWCNPISGHNTLYWYLQNLGQGPELLIRYENEEAVDDSQLPKDRFSAERLKGVDSTLKIQPAELGDSAVYLCASSSVHEQYFGPGTRLTVT.

The chain couples TRBV27 to TRBJ2-7; 10 nucleotides match TRBD1. V gave up 5 bases and J gave up 6 bases; unmatched junction bases: 10. The germline CDR1 and CDR2 sequences are MNHEY and SMNVEV (reference sequence). The CDR3 extends over 15 amino acids. The DNA for the CDR3 is TGTGCCAGCAGTCCCCCGGGACAGGGGTTTTCCGAGCAGTACTTC. This translates into CASSPPGQGFSEQYF.

There are many counts of this clone. The V gene is TRBV28, the J gene TRBJ2-7; 10 bases are a match to TRBD1. Per the germline V gene, CDR1 is MDHEN and CDR2 is SYDVKM. This CDR3 comprises 15 residues. The trim removed 7 bases at V and 5 bases at J, leaving 11 bases unmatched. Here the CDR3 DNA reads TGTGCCAGCACCTTGGGACAGGGGAATAGTCACGAGCAGTACTTC. The encoded protein is CASTLGQGNSHEQYF.

This chain links TRBV9 with TRBJ2-3, with no clear D. Germline V CDR1 and CDR2: SGDLS, YYNGEE. There are 14 residues in the CDR3. The ends were cut back, 3 bases at V and 2 bases at J, with 10 bases in the middle. CDR3 region: CASSAALSTDTQYF. In nucleotides, the CDR3 is TGTGCCAGCAGCGCCGCCCTCTCCACAGATACGCAGTATTTT.

The chain couples TRBV5-8 to TRBJ2-5; D gene ambiguous. Germline V gene sequence: CDR1 SGHTS, CDR2 YDEGEE. The germline V and J ends were trimmed by 5 bases and 2 bases, with 10 bases remaining between them. The length of the CDR3 is 13 residues. CDR3 region: CASSVLGQETQYF. CDR3 sequence (DNA): TGTGCCAGCAGTGTATTGGGGCAAGAGACCCAGTACTTC.

The V call is TRBV24-1, the J call TRBJ2-4; D is unresolved. The CDR3 spans 13 residues. Germline loops: CDR1 KGHDR, CDR2 SFDVKD. The ends were cut back, 3 bases at V and 9 bases at J, with 11 bases in the middle. The CDR3 reads CATSDRRLGIQYF. CDR3 in DNA: TGTGCCACCAGTGATCGGCGCCTGGGCATTCAGTACTTC.

This clone was found many times. This chain connects TRBV4-3 to TRBJ1-1; possible D gene TRBD1, 5 bases. This CDR3 comprises 15 residues. CDR1 LGHNA and CDR2 YSLEER come from the germline V gene. V was clipped by 0 bases and J by 1 base, with 9 bases between them. The CDR3 coding sequence is TGCGCCAGCAGCCAAGACGGGGGGAGGAACACTGAAGCTTTCTTT. Amino acids: CASSQDGGRNTEAFF.

V gene TRBV7-9 combines with J gene TRBJ2-5; 10 bases fit TRBD1. Per the germline V gene, CDR1 is SEHNR and CDR2 is FQNEAQ (reference sequence). Unmatched junction bases numbered 6, after V lost 5 bases and J lost 9 bases. This CDR3 has 13 amino acids. The CDR3 loop reads CASSRGQGESQYF. In nucleotides, the CDR3 is TGTGCCAGCAGCCGAGGACAGGGGGAATCCCAGTACTTC.

V gene TRBV19 combines with J gene TRBJ2-7, with TRBD2 identical over 9 bases. The junction had 5 bases not matched to a gene; V was cut back by 1 base and J by 4 bases. This CDR3 region has 15 residues. CDR1 is LNHDA, CDR2 SQIVND, per germline (reference sequence). CDR3 sequence: CASSIAAGGRYEQYF. CDR3 nucleotides: TGTGCCAGTAGTATAGCAGCGGGAGGTCGGTACGAGCAGTACTTC.

The chain employs TRBV19 and TRBJ2-1, with D possibly being TRBD2 (5 bases). There are 14 residues in the CDR3. Trimming stripped 4 bases from V and 6 bases from J, with 13 bases between. Germline V lookup: CDR1 LNHDA, CDR2 SQIVND (reference sequence). CDR3 protein: CASSRESLPNEQFF. CDR3 nucleotides: TGTGCCAGTAGTAGGGAGTCCCTCCCCAATGAGCAGTTCTTC.

The chain joins TRBV7-2 to TRBJ2-3; 11 bases align to TRBD2. Germline V gives CDR1 SGHTA, CDR2 FQGNSA. This CDR3 region has 18 residues. Germline trimming cut 1 base from V and 4 bases from J; bases unmatched to any gene: 10. DNA for the CDR3: TGTGCCAGCAGCTTAGTCCTAAGACTAGCGGGATTTGCAGATACGCAGTATTTT. It yields the protein CASSLVLRLAGFADTQYF.

V and J are TRBV7-2 and TRBJ2-1; TRBD2 is a possible D gene (5 bases). Trimming removed 5 bases at V and 8 bases at J, with 16 bases between. This CDR3 has 14 amino acids. Germline V gives CDR1 SGHTA, CDR2 FQGNSA. CDR3 nucleotide sequence: TGTGCCAGCAGCCCCTCACTAGATTCCCATGAGCAGTTCTTC. Its translation is CASSPSLDSHEQFF.

V usage is TRBV19 and J usage is TRBJ2-3, with a possible D match to TRBD1 (5 bases). The CDR3 is 15 amino acids. Trimming stripped 3 bases from V and 6 bases from J, with 16 bases between. Germline-derived CDR1 and CDR2 are LNHDA and SQIVND (reference sequence). The CDR3 here is CASSISQGRRDTQYF. The CDR3 DNA reads as TGTGCCAGTAGTATCAGCCAGGGCCGAAGGGATACGCAGTATTTT.

This chain links TRBV7-2 with TRBJ2-1; D gene uncertain. Germline V CDR1 and CDR2: SGHTA, FQGNSA. The V gene lost 3 bases and the J gene lost 9 bases, with 9 bases spanning the gap. This CDR3 has 12 amino acids. CDR3 DNA sequence: TGTGCCAGCAGCTTCACTGACATTGAGCAGTTCTTC. Protein sequence: CASSFTDIEQFF.

This clone is a singleton in its sample. The chain joins TRBV14 to TRBJ2-1; TRBD1 might be the D (5 bases). The CDR3 is 13 amino acids. Trimming pared 0 bases from V and 11 bases from J, leaving 11 bases between. Germline CDR1 and CDR2: SGHDN and FVKESK. CDR3 protein: CASSQDRGSQQFF. In DNA form, the CDR3 reads TGTGCCAGCAGCCAAGATAGGGGCAGCCAGCAGTTCTTC.